The 18 T cell receptor beta chains in this list originate from one sample, sequenced in a study of tumor-infiltrating lymphocytes in primary liver carcinoma. Germline DNA was extracted alongside blood RNA, which was obtained from unsorted whole blood. TCR beta cDNA came from about 0.45 ug total RNA, primed with a constant-region primer. Modified slightly, ARM-PCR produced TCR beta libraries over three nested multiplex PCR rounds. Rounds one and two of PCR, each of roughly 11 cycles, were primed with TRBV1-TRBV30 forward primers and a C-beta reverse primer. Each CDR3 protein gets one entry after TCRdb re-called the multiplex PCR reads with MiXCR. The sample carries 300,000 to 350,000 distinct CDR3 sequences, about 61% recorded once. Sample: peripheral blood. These receptors were taken from a man aged 35 to 55 with primary liver carcinoma and hepatitis B virus infection.

This clonotype came up many times. This chain uses TRBV4-2 with TRBJ2-7; no clear D. Trimming shortened V by 3 bases and J by 2 bases, and 11 bases separated the two germline ends. Germline-derived CDR1 and CDR2 are LGHNA and YNFKEQ. The CDR3 has 14 residues. The CDR3 DNA sequence: TGTGCCAGCAGCCAGAGTAGGGAAGCCTACGAGCAGTACTTC. This codes for CASSQSREAYEQYF.

For this clonotype: Because the CDR3 is missing its conserved closing phenylalanine or tryptophan, this is likely a read error. This chain connects TRBV11-2 to TRBJ2-1, with D hard to call. From germline, CDR1 is SGHAT and CDR2 FQNNGV. V lost 4 bases and J lost 0, with 7 bases in between. This CDR3 is built from 14 residues. CDR3 in amino acids: CASSSNISYNEQFL. DNA of the CDR3: TGTGCCAGCAGCTCAAATATCTCCTACAATGAGCAGTTCTTG.

With respect to this clonotype: One junction end disagrees with the germline gene, perhaps due to a read error. This chain links TRBV11-2 with TRBJ2-7; 8 bases are a match to TRBD1. Germline CDR1 is SGHAT and CDR2 is FQNNGV. CDR3 size: 14 residues. For the CDR3, the DNA is TGTACCAGCAGCTCCGGGACAGGAGCCTACGAGCAGTACTTC. Residues: CTSSSGTGAYEQYF.

The sample holds many counts of this clonotype. The chain couples TRBV12-3 or TRBV12-4 to TRBJ2-4, with 11 bases that match TRBD1. J was trimmed by 2 bases and V by 5 bases; bases with no gene match: 8. The CDR3 runs to 17 residues. The CDR3 reads CASSPRTGGASKNIQYF. In nucleotides, the CDR3 is TGTGCCAGCAGTCCAAGGACAGGGGGCGCGTCCAAAAACATTCAGTACTTC.

As regards this clonotype: A much bigger clone sits one base away, suggesting this may be a read error. The gene calls are TRBV10-3 and TRBJ2-1; 13 positions agree with TRBD2. The germline CDR1 and CDR2 sequences are ENHRY and SYGVKD. V shed 7 bases, J shed 10 bases, and the junction held 4 bases outside the gene matches. CDR3 length: 13 amino acids. The CDR3 bases are TGTGCCATCAATGAACTAGCGGGAGGGGAGCAGTTCTTC. Residues: CAINELAGGEQFF.

Turning to this clonotype: The final CDR3 position lacks the conserved phenylalanine or tryptophan, pointing to a likely read error. The rearrangement links TRBV28 to TRBJ2-3; no reliable D call. Germline values: CDR1 MDHEN, CDR2 SYDVKM. The CDR3 runs to 15 residues. This chain's CDR3 is CPSSFLTKSTDTQYL. The CDR3 DNA sequence: TGTCCCAGCAGTTTTTTGACAAAATCCACAGATACGCAGTATCTT.

This chain connects TRBV6-5 to TRBJ2-7; TRBD2 matches at 10 bases. Germline trimming cut 6 bases from V and 6 bases from J; bases unmatched to any gene: 14. The CDR3 spans 16 residues. CDR1 and CDR2 (germline): MNHEY, SVGAGI. The CDR3 protein is CASSSHTTAGGPEQYF. Here the CDR3 DNA reads TGTGCCAGCAGCTCCCATACTACAGCGGGAGGGCCCGAGCAGTACTTC.

About this clonotype itself: This sequence may be a read error, since a much larger clone differs from it by one base. The chain carries TRBV5-5 and TRBJ2-7; perhaps TRBD1 as D (6 bases). CDR1 is SGHKS, CDR2 YYEKEE, per germline (reference sequence). CDR3 length: 14 amino acids. V lost 4 bases to trimming and J lost 3 bases, with 14 bases between them. The CDR3: CASSPSDSHYEQYF. The CDR3 DNA reads TGTGCCAGCAGCCCTTCGGACAGCCACTACGAGCAGTACTTC.

The rearrangement links TRBV5-5 to TRBJ1-6, with a weak D call TRBD1 (5 bases). CDR1 and CDR2 (germline): SGHKS, YYEKEE (reference sequence). This CDR3 spans 16 amino acids. Between the trimmed V and J ends, which lost 4 bases and 7 bases, there was a span of 18 bases. The chain's CDR3 is CASSPRRQIENSPLHF. The CDR3 nucleotides read TGTGCCAGCAGCCCACGGAGACAGATCGAGAATTCACCCCTCCACTTT.

On this clonotype itself: As the CDR3 is not closed by the conserved phenylalanine or tryptophan, this likely results from a read error. The chain uses TRBV11-3 and TRBJ2-7; a possible D gene is TRBD2 (7 bases). Germline CDR1 is SGHNT and CDR2 is YENEEA. The V and J ends lost 3 bases and 5 bases respectively, with 11 bases between them. This CDR3 has 13 residues. The CDR3 loop reads CASSFGEGDEQYY. The CDR3 nucleotides read TGTGCCAGCAGCTTCGGGGAGGGGGACGAGCAGTACTAC.

The J gene is TRBJ2-3, the V gene TRBV6-5, with a weak D call TRBD1 (6 bases). CDR1 is MNHEY and CDR2 is SVGAGI in the germline V gene. V was shortened by 10 bases and J by 0 bases, with 20 bases between the two germline ends. The CDR3 has 16 amino acids. Written as DNA, the CDR3 is TGTGCCACCAGCTCCCCTTCTAGGGGGAGCACAGATACGCAGTATTTT. Its translation: CATSSPSRGSTDTQYF.

This rearrangement joins TRBV11-2 to TRBJ2-5; 7 bases are shared with TRBD2. V shed 4 bases, J shed 5 bases, and the junction held 10 bases outside the gene matches. This CDR3 has 15 residues. CDR1 and CDR2 from the germline V gene are SGHAT and FQNNGV. This chain's CDR3 is CASSSIGTISETQYF. In DNA form, the CDR3 reads TGTGCCAGCAGCTCGATCGGGACTATCTCCGAGACCCAGTACTTC.

Comments on this clonotype: A much larger clone lies a single base off, so this may be a read error. Without the conserved terminal phenylalanine or tryptophan, this CDR3 likely stems from a read error. V usage is TRBV6-2 or TRBV6-3 and J usage is TRBJ2-1; 8 nucleotides line up with TRBD2. Per the germline V gene, CDR1 is MNHEY and CDR2 is SVGEGT. Trimming cost V 7 bases and J 9 bases; bases outside gene matches: 5. The CDR3 is 12 residues long. The CDR3 DNA is TGTGCCAGCACCGGGCGGGAGGCTGAGCAGTTCCTC. It codes for CASTGREAEQFL.

Of note for this clonotype: No conserved phenylalanine or tryptophan ends this CDR3, so it is likely a read error. The V and J genes are TRBV11-2 and TRBJ2-1, with 8 bases matching TRBD2. J lost 7 bases, V lost 8 bases, and 7 bases had no gene match. There are 13 residues in the CDR3. Germline CDR1 SGHAT, CDR2 FQNNGV. CDR3 region: CASGLGLGNEQFS. The CDR3 nucleotides read TGTGCCAGCGGCCTGGGACTAGGGAATGAGCAGTTCTCC.

A note on this clonotype: A read error may be the cause here, since a much bigger clone is one base away. The chain employs TRBV6-5 and TRBJ2-7, with 10 bases aligning to TRBD1. Germline loops: CDR1 MNHEY, CDR2 SVGAGI. CDR3 length equals 15 residues. The trim removed 0 bases at V and 8 bases at J, leaving 7 bases unmatched. CDR3 sequence reads: CASSYSRDRGYKQYF. Written as DNA, the CDR3 is TGTGCCAGCAGTTACTCCCGGGACAGGGGATACAAGCAGTACTTC.

The sample holds a few counts of this clonotype. The rearrangement uses TRBV30 and TRBJ2-7; 9 nucleotides match TRBD1. V gave up 5 bases and J gave up 4 bases; unmatched junction bases: 6. This CDR3 comprises 13 residues. Germline loops: CDR1 GTSNPN, CDR2 SVGIG (reference sequence). Written as DNA, the CDR3 is TGTGCCTGGTCCGGGACAGGGAGTTACGAGCAGTACTTC. It encodes CAWSGTGSYEQYF.

This clonotype has just a few counts. The chain uses TRBV6-2 or TRBV6-3 and TRBJ2-1; 11 bases are shared with TRBD2. In germline, CDR1 is MNHEY, CDR2 SVGEGT. There are 14 residues in the CDR3. J gave up 6 bases and V 6 bases, and 4 bases lay outside the gene matches. CDR3 sequence reads: CASSIAGGRNEQFF. The CDR3, as DNA: TGTGCCAGCAGCATAGCGGGAGGGCGCAATGAGCAGTTCTTC.

This chain connects TRBV4-2 to TRBJ2-2, with D possibly matching TRBD2 (6 bases). V was cut by 4 bases and J by 2 bases, with 11 bases left in between. Germline V lookup: CDR1 LGHNA, CDR2 YNFKEQ. The CDR3 contains 15 residues. The chain's CDR3 is CASSRLAGNTGELFF. The CDR3 DNA is TGTGCCAGCAGCCGACTGGCGGGAAACACCGGGGAGCTGTTTTTT.